This T cell receptor beta chain was sequenced during a study of molecular identifiers for immune sequencing clone quantification. This clonotype has ten or more counts. There are 18 residues in the CDR3. The V and J ends lost 4 bases and 5 bases, in that order; junction bases with no gene match: 16. In germline, CDR1 is DFQATT, CDR2 SNEGSKA (reference sequence). From the PCR reads, TCRdb called clonotypes with MiXCR, one entry per CDR3 protein. The sample lists some 70,000 distinct CDR3 sequences, roughly 20% seen once, with approximately 1.5% in the top ten. The gene calls are TRBV20-1 and TRBJ2-7, with TRBD2 matching 14 bases. The TCR comes from a human donor in good health. Some libraries in this study had Jurkat cell RNA spiked in. The sample taken for sequencing was naive CD8+ T cells from blood, with Jurkat cell RNA spiked in. Specified subset: FACS-sorted CD8+CD4-CCR7+CD45RA+ naive T cells. The CDR3 reads CSATAIQGLAGEGNEQYF. CDR3 nucleotides: TGCAGTGCTACCGCAATTCAGGGACTAGCGGGAGAAGGCAACGAGCAGTACTTC.